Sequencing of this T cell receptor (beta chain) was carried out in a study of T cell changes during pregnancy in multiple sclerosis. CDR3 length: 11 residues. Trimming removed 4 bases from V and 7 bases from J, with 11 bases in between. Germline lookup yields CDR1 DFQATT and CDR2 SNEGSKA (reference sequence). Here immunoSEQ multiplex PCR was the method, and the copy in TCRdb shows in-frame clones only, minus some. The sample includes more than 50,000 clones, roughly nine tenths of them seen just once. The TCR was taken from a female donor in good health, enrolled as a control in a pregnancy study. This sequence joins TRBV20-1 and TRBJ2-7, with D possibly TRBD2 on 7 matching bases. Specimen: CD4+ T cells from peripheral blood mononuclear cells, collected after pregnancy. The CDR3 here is CSATGGGEQYF. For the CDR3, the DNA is TGCAGTGCTACGGGGGGCGGAGAGCAGTACTTC.